Each of the 2 T cell receptor beta chains below was sequenced from the same sample in a study of T cell responses to AZD1222 COVID-19 vaccine. TCRdb's table, derived via immunoSEQ multiplex PCR, lists solely in-frame clones and lacks some. Here the sample spans about 270,000 clones, 94% being singletons. This material consisted of peripheral blood, taken 28 days after the second AZD1222 dose. Every receptor here comes from an adult who received the AZD1222 COVID-19 vaccine.

For the CDR3, the DNA is TGTGCCAGCAGTTGGGTCGGGACCTTTTACAATTCACCCCTCCACTTT. Encoded protein: CASSWVGTFYNSPLHF. The rearrangement links TRBV6-5 to TRBJ1-6, with D maybe TRBD1 (5 bases). The V end lost 4 bases, the J end lost 7 bases, and 17 bases lay between the germline ends. Germline values: CDR1 MNHEY, CDR2 SVGAGI. This CDR3 is built from 16 residues.

The chain couples TRBV6-2 or TRBV6-3 to TRBJ2-1, with D tentatively TRBD1 (6 bases). CDR1 MNHEY and CDR2 SVGEGT come from the germline V gene. The V gene lost 0 bases and the J gene lost 5 bases, with 17 bases spanning the gap. This CDR3 has 17 amino acids. CDR3 amino acids: CASSYSIGRDINNEQFF. The DNA for the CDR3 is TGTGCCAGCAGTTACTCAATTGGTAGGGACATCAACAATGAGCAGTTCTTC.